The text below deals with one TCR beta chain. Its specificity is unknown. This CDR3 has 18 residues. V was pared by 0 bases and J by 3 bases, with 10 bases of the junction left unmatched. Germline assignment: CDR1 GTSNPN and CDR2 SVGIG (reference sequence). From the RT-PCR reads, TCRdb called clonotypes with MiXCR, one entry per CDR3 protein. The sample holds a few hundred thousand distinct CDR3 sequences, less than 25% seen once. The data stem from a study of response to subunit inactivated influenza vaccine. Whole-study findings and limits: That few new T cells are recruited by each seasonal influenza vaccination was the authors' suggestion.

The sequence derives from a man between 50 and 75 years old who received an inactivated influenza vaccine. The chain is built from TRBV30 and TRBJ2-3; TRBD2 agrees at 12 bases. The starting material was PBMCs from blood, obtained about 20 months after vaccination. This chain's CDR3 is CAWSVLWRLAGETDTQYF. CDR3 nucleotide sequence: TGTGCCTGGAGTGTTCTTTGGAGACTAGCGGGAGAGACAGATACGCAGTATTTT.